This TCR beta chain was identified during a study of blood T cell repertoires in COVID-19. V dropped 3 bases and J dropped 3 bases, with 15 bases sitting between them. Germline CDR1 reads KGHSH; CDR2 reads LQKENI. The CDR3 has 16 amino acids. Per the original methods: Reference gene primer amplification yielded estimated nucleated cell counts. Assay used: immunoSEQ multiplex PCR; TCRdb lists only in-frame clones, some missing. That table supplies the V and J calls and clone size; D and trimming were determined from the DNA. Among about 250,000 clones listed, about 91% were seen once. The V and J genes are TRBV18 and TRBJ2-1, with a weak D call TRBD2 (5 bases). What was sequenced was peripheral blood. The source of this sequence is a man at least 80 years old with acute or convalescent COVID-19. Here the CDR3 DNA reads TGTGCCAGCTCACCCTCCGACCCGGCGGGCTACAATGAGCAGTTCTTC. This sequence encodes CASSPSDPAGYNEQFF.